Described below is a single T cell receptor beta chain sequence and its context. Its antigen remains unidentified. Assay used: immunoSEQ multiplex PCR; TCRdb lists only in-frame clones, some missing. The sample yields 300,000 to 500,000 clones, around 85% seen once. The source of the sample is a study of Ad26.COV2.S vaccination and SARS-CoV-2 variants. Stated treatment: some 20 received Ad26.COV2.S at low or high dose, single or two shots; about 5 received placebo; per-sample allocation not given. Repertoires come from day 63 after the first vaccine or placebo injection. A Boston donor was an adult aged 18-55 years. General study results and limits: Ad26.COV2.S recipients had broader spike-specific TCRs (P = 0.0014).

This clonotype originated in a person between 18 and 60 years old who received the Ad26.COV2.S COVID-19 vaccine or a placebo. This specimen consisted of peripheral blood, obtained in a trial of Ad26.COV2.S vaccine versus placebo.

CDR3 sequence: CASSPSDFNTEAFF. The DNA for the CDR3 is TGTGCCAGCAGTCCCTCCGATTTCAACACTGAAGCTTTCTTT. The chain combines TRBV7-8 with TRBJ1-1; no clear D gene. CDR1 is SGHVS and CDR2 is FQNEAQ in the germline V gene. The CDR3 is 14 residues long. V was trimmed by 6 bases and J by 2 bases, leaving 13 bases between them.